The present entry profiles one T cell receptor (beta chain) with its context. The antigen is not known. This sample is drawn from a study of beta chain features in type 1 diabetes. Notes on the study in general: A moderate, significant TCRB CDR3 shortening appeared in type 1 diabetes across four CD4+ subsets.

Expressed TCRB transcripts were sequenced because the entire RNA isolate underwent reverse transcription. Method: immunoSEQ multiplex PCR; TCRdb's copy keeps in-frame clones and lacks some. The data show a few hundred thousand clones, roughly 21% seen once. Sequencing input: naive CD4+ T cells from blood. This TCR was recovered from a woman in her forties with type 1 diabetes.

CDR3 loop: CASSKGAWETQYF. CDR3 DNA sequence: TGTGCCAGCAGTAAGGGGGCATGGGAGACCCAGTACTTC. The V and J genes are TRBV28 and TRBJ2-5, with TRBD1 matching over 7 bases. Germline loops: CDR1 MDHEN, CDR2 SYDVKM. The CDR3 has 13 amino acids. V was pared by 5 bases and J by 5 bases, with 5 bases of the junction left unmatched.